This T cell receptor (beta chain) is from a study of blood T cells in healthy people across ages. Then a second PCR, running roughly 7 to 11 cycles, was carried out with a sample-barcoded 5' primer and a J-beta primer mix. One entry per CDR3 protein results from TCRdb running MiXCR on the 5' RACE reads. This sample has 650,000 to 1,000,000 distinct CDR3 sequences; about 34% occur once, and the top ten carry approximately 13%. The V gene end was trimmed by 0 bases and the J gene end by 2 bases; junction bases not matched to a gene: 6. The CDR3 spans 16 residues. The germline CDR1 and CDR2 sequences are LNHDA and SQIVND (reference sequence).

Sequencing used blood. This receptor was taken from a man younger than 35 in good health. The chain joins TRBV19 to TRBJ2-7; the match to TRBD1 covers 8 bases. The CDR3 sequence is CASSIDLTGETYEQYF. The CDR3 coding sequence is TGTGCCAGTAGTATAGACTTGACAGGGGAGACCTACGAGCAGTACTTC.